This T cell receptor beta chain comes out of a study of neurological immune-mediated disorders. Study-level findings and limits: CDR3 amino acid sequences of expanded clones were not shared across subjects, a result suggesting private repertoires in all groups.

The cDNA came from 5'RACE with 10-nucleotide random UMIs. TCRdb processed the 5' RACE reads anew with MiXCR; each CDR3 protein has one entry. In the table there are some 49,000 distinct CDR3 sequences, about 9% of which are singletons. The time point: longitudinal time-point 1 (baseline). This CDR3 contains 15 residues. V shed 7 bases and J shed 0 bases, with 18 bases lying between them. The V gene's germline CDR1 is SQVTM and CDR2 ANQGSEA. In this sample, this clonotype turned up many times. Its antigen is not known. The clonotype comes from a woman in her forties in good health. This chain links TRBV29-1 with TRBJ1-2; no firm D call. Input material: PBMCs. The CDR3 region has the DNA TGCAGCGCCCAGAACCGGGAGGAAGCTAACTATGGCTACACCTTC. This encodes CSAQNREEANYGYTF.